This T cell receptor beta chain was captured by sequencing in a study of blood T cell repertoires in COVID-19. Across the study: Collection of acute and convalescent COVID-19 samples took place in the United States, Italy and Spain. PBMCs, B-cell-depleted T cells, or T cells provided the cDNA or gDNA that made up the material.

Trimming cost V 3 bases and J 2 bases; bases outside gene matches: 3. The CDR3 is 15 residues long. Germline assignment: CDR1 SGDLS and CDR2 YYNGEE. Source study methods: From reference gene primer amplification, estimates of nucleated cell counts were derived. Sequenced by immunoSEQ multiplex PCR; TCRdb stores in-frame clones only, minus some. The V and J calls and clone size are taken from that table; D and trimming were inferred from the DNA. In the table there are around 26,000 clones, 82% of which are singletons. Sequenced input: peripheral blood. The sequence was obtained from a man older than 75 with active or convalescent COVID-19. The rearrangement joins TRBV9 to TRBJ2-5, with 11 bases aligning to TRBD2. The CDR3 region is CASSEGLAEQETQYF. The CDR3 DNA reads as TGTGCCAGCAGCGAGGGACTAGCGGAACAAGAGACCCAGTACTTC.